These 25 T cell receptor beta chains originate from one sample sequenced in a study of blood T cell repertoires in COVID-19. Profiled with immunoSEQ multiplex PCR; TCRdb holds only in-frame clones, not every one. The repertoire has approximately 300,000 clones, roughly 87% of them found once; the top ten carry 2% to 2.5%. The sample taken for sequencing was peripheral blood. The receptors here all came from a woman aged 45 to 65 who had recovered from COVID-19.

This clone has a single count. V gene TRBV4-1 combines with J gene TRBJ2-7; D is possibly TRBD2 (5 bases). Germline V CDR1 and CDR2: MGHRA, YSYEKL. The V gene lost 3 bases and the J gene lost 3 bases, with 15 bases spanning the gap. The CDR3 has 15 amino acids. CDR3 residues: CASSQLFSVLYEQYF. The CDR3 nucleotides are TGCGCCAGCAGCCAGCTATTTAGCGTCCTCTACGAGCAGTACTTC.

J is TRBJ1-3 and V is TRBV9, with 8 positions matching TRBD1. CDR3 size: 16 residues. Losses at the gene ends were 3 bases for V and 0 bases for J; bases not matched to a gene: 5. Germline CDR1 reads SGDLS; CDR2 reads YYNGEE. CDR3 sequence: CASSAGTGNSGNTIYF. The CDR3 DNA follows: TGTGCCAGCAGCGCGGGGACAGGTAACTCTGGAAACACCATATATTTT.

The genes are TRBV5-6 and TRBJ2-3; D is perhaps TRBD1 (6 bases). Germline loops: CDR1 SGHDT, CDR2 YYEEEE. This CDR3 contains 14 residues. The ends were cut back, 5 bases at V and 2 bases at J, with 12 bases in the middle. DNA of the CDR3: TGTGCCAGCAGTAAGCAGGGGCCCACAGATACGCAGTATTTT. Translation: CASSKQGPTDTQYF.

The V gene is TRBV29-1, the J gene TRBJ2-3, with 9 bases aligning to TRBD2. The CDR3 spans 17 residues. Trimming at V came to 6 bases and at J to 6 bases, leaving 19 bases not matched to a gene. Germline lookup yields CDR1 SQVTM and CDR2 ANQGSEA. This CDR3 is CSVAPLGAGGARDTQYF. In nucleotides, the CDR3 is TGCAGCGTCGCTCCGTTAGGAGCGGGAGGTGCCCGGGATACGCAGTATTTT.

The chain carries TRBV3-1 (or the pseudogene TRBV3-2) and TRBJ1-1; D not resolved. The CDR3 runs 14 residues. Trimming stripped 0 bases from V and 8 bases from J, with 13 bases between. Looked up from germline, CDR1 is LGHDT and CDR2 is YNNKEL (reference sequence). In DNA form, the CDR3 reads TGTGCCAGCAGCCAAGAAGGCCGGGTCTCAGAAGCTTTCTTT. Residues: CASSQEGRVSEAFF.

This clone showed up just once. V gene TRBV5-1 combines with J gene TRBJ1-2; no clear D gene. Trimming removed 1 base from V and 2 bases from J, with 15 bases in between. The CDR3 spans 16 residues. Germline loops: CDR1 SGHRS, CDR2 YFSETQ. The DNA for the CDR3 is TGCGCCAGCAGCTTGACAGCTCTTAGGTTCAACTATGGCTACACCTTC. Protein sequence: CASSLTALRFNYGYTF.

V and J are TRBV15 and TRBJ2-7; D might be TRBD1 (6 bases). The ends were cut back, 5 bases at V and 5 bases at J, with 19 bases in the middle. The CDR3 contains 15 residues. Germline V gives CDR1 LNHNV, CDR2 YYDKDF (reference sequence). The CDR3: CATSPQGIETDEQYF. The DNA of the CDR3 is TGTGCCACCAGCCCGCAGGGGATCGAGACCGACGAGCAGTACTTC.

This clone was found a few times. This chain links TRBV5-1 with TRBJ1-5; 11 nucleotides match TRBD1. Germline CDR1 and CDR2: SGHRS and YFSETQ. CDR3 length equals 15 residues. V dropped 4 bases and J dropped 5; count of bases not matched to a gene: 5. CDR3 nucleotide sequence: TGCGCCAGCAGCGATGGGACAGGGGGGGATCAGCCCCAGCATTTT. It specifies CASSDGTGGDQPQHF.

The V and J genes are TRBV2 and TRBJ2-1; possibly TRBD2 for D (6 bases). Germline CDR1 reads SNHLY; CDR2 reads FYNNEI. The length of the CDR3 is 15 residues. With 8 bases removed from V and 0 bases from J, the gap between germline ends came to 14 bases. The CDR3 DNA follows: TGTGCCAGCGGCGGGGAAGCTTTCTCCTACAATGAGCAGTTCTTC. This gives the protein CASGGEAFSYNEQFF.

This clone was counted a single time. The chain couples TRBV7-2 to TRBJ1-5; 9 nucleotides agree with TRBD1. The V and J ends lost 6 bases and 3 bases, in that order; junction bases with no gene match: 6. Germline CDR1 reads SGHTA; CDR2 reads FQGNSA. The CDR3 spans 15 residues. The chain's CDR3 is CASSIQGAINQPQHF. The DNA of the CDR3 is TGTGCCAGCAGTATACAGGGGGCGATCAATCAGCCCCAGCATTTT.

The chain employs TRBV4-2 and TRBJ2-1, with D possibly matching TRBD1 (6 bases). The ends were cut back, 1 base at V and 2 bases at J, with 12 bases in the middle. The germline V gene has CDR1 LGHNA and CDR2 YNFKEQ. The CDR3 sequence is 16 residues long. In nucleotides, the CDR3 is TGTGCCAGCAGCCAAGCGGAAGGACAGACCTACAATGAGCAGTTCTTC. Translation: CASSQAEGQTYNEQFF.

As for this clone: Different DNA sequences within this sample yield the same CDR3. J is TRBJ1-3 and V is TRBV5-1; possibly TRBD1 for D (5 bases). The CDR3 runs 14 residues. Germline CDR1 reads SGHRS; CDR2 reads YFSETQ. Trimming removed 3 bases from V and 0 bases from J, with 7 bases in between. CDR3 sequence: CASSSDSSGNTIYF. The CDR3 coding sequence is TGCGCCAGCAGCTCCGACAGCTCTGGAAACACCATATATTTT.

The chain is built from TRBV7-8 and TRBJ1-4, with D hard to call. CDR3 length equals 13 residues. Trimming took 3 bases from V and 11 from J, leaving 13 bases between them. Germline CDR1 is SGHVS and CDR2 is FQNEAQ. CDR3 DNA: TGTGCCAGCAGCTTTGAGGGCGGATTCAAACTGTTTTTT. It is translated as CASSFEGGFKLFF. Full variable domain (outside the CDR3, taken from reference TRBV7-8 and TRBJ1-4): GAGVSQSPRYKVAKRGQDVALRCDPISGHVSLFWYQQALGQGPEFLTYFQNEAQLDKSGLPSDRFFAERPEGSVSTLKIQRTQQEDSAVYLCASSFEGGFKLFFGSGTQLSVL.

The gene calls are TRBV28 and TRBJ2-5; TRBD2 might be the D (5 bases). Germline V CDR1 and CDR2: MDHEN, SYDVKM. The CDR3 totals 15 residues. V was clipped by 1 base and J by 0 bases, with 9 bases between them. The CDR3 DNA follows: TGTGCCAGCAGTTTATTAGGGCGGGACCAAGAGACCCAGTACTTC. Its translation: CASSLLGRDQETQYF.

Here the CDR3 DNA reads TGTGCCAGCAGCGTAGGAGGTGGGAGCGTGTCCTACGAGCAGTACTTC. Protein sequence: CASSVGGGSVSYEQYF. V usage is TRBV9 and J usage is TRBJ2-7; a weak D match, TRBD2 (5 bases). The CDR3 runs to 16 residues. Trimming cost V 0 bases and J 1 base, with 14 bases left between them. CDR1 SGDLS and CDR2 YYNGEE come from the germline V gene. Supplemented by reference TRBV9 and TRBJ2-7, the full variable domain reads DSGVTQTPKHLITATGQRVTLRCSPRSGDLSVYWYQQSLDQGLQFLIQYYNGEERAKGNILERFSAQQFPDLHSELNLSSLELGDSALYFCASSVGGGSVSYEQYFGPGTRLTVT.

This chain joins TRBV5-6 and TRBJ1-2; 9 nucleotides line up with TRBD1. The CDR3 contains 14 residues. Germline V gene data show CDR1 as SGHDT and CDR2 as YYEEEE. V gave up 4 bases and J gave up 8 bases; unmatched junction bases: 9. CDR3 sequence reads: CASSPGGQGSGYTF. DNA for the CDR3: TGTGCCAGCAGCCCGGGGGGACAGGGAAGCGGCTACACCTTC.

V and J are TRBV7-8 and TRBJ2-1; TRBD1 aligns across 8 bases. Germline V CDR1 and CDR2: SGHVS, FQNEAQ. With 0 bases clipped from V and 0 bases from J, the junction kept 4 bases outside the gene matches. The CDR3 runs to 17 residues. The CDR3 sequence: CASSLARTGSSYNEQFF. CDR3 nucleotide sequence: TGTGCCAGCAGCTTAGCCCGGACAGGGAGCTCCTACAATGAGCAGTTCTTC.

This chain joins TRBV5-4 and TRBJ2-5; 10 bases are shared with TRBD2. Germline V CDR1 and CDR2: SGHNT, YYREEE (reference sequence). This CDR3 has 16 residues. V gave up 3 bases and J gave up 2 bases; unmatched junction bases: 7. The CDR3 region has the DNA TGTGCCAGCAGCTCCGGGACTAGCGTTTTTCAAGAGACCCAGTACTTC. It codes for CASSSGTSVFQETQYF.

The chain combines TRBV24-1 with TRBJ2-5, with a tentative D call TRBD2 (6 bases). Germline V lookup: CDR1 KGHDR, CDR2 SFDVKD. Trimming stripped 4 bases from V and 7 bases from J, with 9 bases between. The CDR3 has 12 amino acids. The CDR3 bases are TGTGCCACCAGTGACCTCGGGGGGACCCAGTACTTC. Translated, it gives CATSDLGGTQYF.

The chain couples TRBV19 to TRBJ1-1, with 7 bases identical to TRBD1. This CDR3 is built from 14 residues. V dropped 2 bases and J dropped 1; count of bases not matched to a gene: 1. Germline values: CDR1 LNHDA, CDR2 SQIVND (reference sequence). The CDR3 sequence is CASSINRGNTEAFF. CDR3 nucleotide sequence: TGTGCCAGTAGTATAAACAGGGGGAACACTGAAGCTTTCTTT.

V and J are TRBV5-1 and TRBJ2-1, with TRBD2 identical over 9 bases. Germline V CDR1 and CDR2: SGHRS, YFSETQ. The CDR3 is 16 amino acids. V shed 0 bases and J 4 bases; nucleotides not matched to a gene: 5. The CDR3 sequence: CASSLAGTSSYNEQFF. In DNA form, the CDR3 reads TGCGCCAGCAGCTTGGCGGGGACTAGCTCTTACAATGAGCAGTTCTTC.

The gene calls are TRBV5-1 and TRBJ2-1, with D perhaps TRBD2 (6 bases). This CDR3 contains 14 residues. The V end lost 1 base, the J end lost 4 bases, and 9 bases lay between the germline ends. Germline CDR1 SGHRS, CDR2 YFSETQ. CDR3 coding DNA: TGCGCCAGCAGCTTGTGGGGAGGATACAATGAGCAGTTCTTC. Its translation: CASSLWGGYNEQFF.

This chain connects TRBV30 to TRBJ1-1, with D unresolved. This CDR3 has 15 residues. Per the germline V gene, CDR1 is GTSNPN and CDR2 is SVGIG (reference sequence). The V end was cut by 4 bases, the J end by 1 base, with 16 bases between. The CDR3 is CAWKPQVGPNTEAFF. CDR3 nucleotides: TGTGCCTGGAAACCCCAGGTTGGGCCGAACACTGAAGCTTTCTTT.

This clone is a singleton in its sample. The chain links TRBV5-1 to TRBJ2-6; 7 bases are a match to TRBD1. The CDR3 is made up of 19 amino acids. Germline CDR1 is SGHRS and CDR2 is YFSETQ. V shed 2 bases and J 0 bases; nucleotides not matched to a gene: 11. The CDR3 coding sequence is TGCGCCAGCAGCTTCCCGGGGACAGCTCGCAGCTCTGGGGCCAACGTCCTGACTTTC. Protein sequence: CASSFPGTARSSGANVLTF.

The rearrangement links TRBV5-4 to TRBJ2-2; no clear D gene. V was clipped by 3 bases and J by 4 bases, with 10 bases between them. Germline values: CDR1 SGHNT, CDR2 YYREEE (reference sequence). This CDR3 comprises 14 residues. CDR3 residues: CASSSPGFTGELFF. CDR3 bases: TGTGCCAGCAGCTCCCCGGGTTTCACCGGGGAGCTGTTTTTT.